What follows are 31 T cell receptor beta chains derived from one specimen sequenced in a study of tissue T cells after allogeneic stem cell transplantation. The method was immunoSEQ multiplex PCR; TCRdb's version includes in-frame clones alone and lacks a portion of them. The sample includes approximately 6,500 clones, around 65% seen only once; the top ten take 13% to 15%. Sequencing was performed on duodenum tissue, taken at autopsy. These receptors were collected from a woman aged 18-55 years with breast cancer.

With respect to this clone: The junction differs from germline at one of its ends, possibly a read error. The V gene is TRBV7-2, the J gene TRBJ1-1; TRBD1 is a possible D gene (6 bases). The CDR3 runs 15 residues. Germline CDR1 SGHTA, CDR2 FQGNSA. The CDR3 nucleotides read TGTGCCAGCACCTTAGGAGACAGGAGGAACACTGAAGCTTTCTTT. Translation: CASTLGDRRNTEAFF.

This clone was detected a few times. Other DNA sequences in this sample translate to the same CDR3. This rearrangement joins TRBV6-2 or TRBV6-3 to TRBJ2-7; D ambiguous. Germline V lookup: CDR1 MNHEY, CDR2 SVGEGT. This CDR3 is built from 13 residues. The V end was cut by 2 bases, the J end by 2 bases, with 7 bases between. CDR3 DNA: TGTGCCAGCAGTTACGTTGGAGCCTACGAGCAGTACTTC. This gives the protein CASSYVGAYEQYF.

This clone was seen a few times. The gene calls are TRBV29-1 and TRBJ1-5, with D tentatively TRBD1 (6 bases). Germline lookup yields CDR1 SQVTM and CDR2 ANQGSEA. The CDR3 is 10 residues long. CDR3 residues: CQGRHQPQHF. The CDR3 DNA reads as TGCCAGGGGCGTCATCAGCCCCAGCATTTT.

In this sample, this clone turned up a few times. This chain joins TRBV30 and TRBJ1-6; D is uncertain. This CDR3 is built from 15 residues. CDR1 is GTSNPN and CDR2 is SVGIG in the germline V gene (reference sequence). Trimming shortened V by 6 bases and J by 0 bases, and 12 bases separated the two germline ends. The DNA for the CDR3 is TGTGCCTGTCGCGTCAGCCACTCCTATAATTCACCCCTCCACTTT. It encodes CACRVSHSYNSPLHF.

This clone turned up a few times. The same CDR3 arises from other DNA sequences in this sample as well. The chain couples TRBV7-2 to TRBJ2-3; 8 bases are shared with TRBD2. Germline assignment: CDR1 SGHTA and CDR2 FQGNSA. This CDR3 is built from 18 residues. The ends lost 2 bases at V and 1 base at J; junction bases unmatched: 11. The CDR3 here is CASSLNGGVLSGTDTQYF. The CDR3 DNA sequence: TGTGCCAGCAGCTTAAACGGGGGGGTGTTATCCGGCACAGATACGCAGTATTTT.

The chain recombines TRBV4-3 with TRBJ2-7; 7 bases agree with TRBD2. V trimming: 5 bases; J trimming: 7 bases; junction bases outside the gene matches: 11. The CDR3 covers 14 residues. Germline-derived CDR1 and CDR2 are LGHNA and YSLEER. DNA of the CDR3: TGCGCCAGCAGCTACGGAATTCCGGGGGGAGAGCAGTACTTC. Amino acid sequence: CASSYGIPGGEQYF.

This chain uses TRBV9 with TRBJ2-5, with 12 bases identical to TRBD2. Germline loops: CDR1 SGDLS, CDR2 YYNGEE. The V and J ends lost 0 bases and 2 bases, in that order; junction bases with no gene match: 2. The CDR3 length is 16 residues. CDR3 bases: TGTGCCAGCAGCGTAGGGGGGACTAGCGGGCAAGAGACCCAGTACTTC. Protein sequence: CASSVGGTSGQETQYF. Full variable domain (remainder filled in from reference TRBV9 and TRBJ2-5): DSGVTQTPKHLITATGQRVTLRCSPRSGDLSVYWYQQSLDQGLQFLIQYYNGEERAKGNILERFSAQQFPDLHSELNLSSLELGDSALYFCASSVGGTSGQETQYFGPGTRLLVL.

The genes are TRBV28 and TRBJ1-5; D remains unclear. The CDR3 covers 15 residues. Germline lookup yields CDR1 MDHEN and CDR2 SYDVKM. V shed 6 bases and J shed 4 bases, with 16 bases lying between them. CDR3 in amino acids: CASSPAGRINQPQHF. The CDR3 nucleotides are TGTGCCAGCAGCCCAGCTGGACGGATTAATCAGCCCCAGCATTTT. The full variable domain, its missing parts supplied by reference TRBV28 and TRBJ1-5, is DVKVTQSSRYLVKRTGEKVFLECVQDMDHENMFWYRQDPGLGLRLIYFSYDVKMKEKGDIPEGYSVSREKKERFSLILESASTNQTSMYLCASSPAGRINQPQHFGDGTRLSIL.

CDR3 amino acids: CASRGGPSHQPQHF. CDR3 nucleotide sequence: TGTGCCAGTAGGGGGGGACCTTCCCATCAGCCCCAGCATTTT. The rearrangement uses TRBV19 and TRBJ1-5, with D tentatively TRBD1 (5 bases). The V gene lost 6 bases and the J gene lost 5 bases, with 14 bases spanning the gap. Germline CDR1 is LNHDA and CDR2 is SQIVND (reference sequence). This CDR3 is 14 amino acids long.

The J gene is TRBJ1-2, the V gene TRBV19; the D is unclear. Germline CDR1 reads LNHDA; CDR2 reads SQIVND (reference sequence). The CDR3 has 12 residues. The V and J ends lost 2 bases and 5 bases respectively, with 6 bases between them. The CDR3 sequence: CASSIRSYGYTF. CDR3 nucleotides: TGTGCCAGTAGTATAAGATCGTATGGCTACACCTTC.

This clone was seen more than once but under ten times. Different DNA sequences within this sample yield the same CDR3. This chain's CDR3 is CASRVAGADTQYF. In DNA form, the CDR3 reads TGTGCCAGTAGGGTAGCGGGAGCAGATACGCAGTATTTT. The rearrangement uses TRBV19 and TRBJ2-3; 9 nucleotides align to TRBD2. V was pared by 6 bases and J by 4 bases, with 2 bases of the junction left unmatched. CDR3 size: 13 residues. The germline V gene has CDR1 LNHDA and CDR2 SQIVND (reference sequence).

The chain employs TRBV7-9 and TRBJ1-5, with D unclear. V gave up 4 bases and J gave up 5 bases, with 6 bases separating them. The CDR3 covers 12 residues. Germline lookup yields CDR1 SEHNR and CDR2 FQNEAQ (reference sequence). The CDR3 is CASSSGHQPQHF. The CDR3 coding sequence is TGTGCCAGCAGCTCCGGGCATCAGCCCCAGCATTTT. Looking up the rest from reference TRBV7-9 and TRBJ1-5 gives the full variable domain: DTGVSQNPRHKITKRGQNVTFRCDPISEHNRLYWYRQTLGQGPEFLTYFQNEAQLEKSRLLSDRFSAERPKGSFSTLEIQRTEQGDSAMYLCASSSGHQPQHFGDGTRLSIL.

This clone was recorded a few times. The V gene is TRBV6-5, the J gene TRBJ2-1; TRBD1 agrees at 9 bases. The length of the CDR3 is 14 residues. CDR1 and CDR2 (germline): MNHEY, SVGAGI. The trim removed 4 bases at V and 5 bases at J, leaving 3 bases unmatched. CDR3 in amino acids: CASSSQGAHNEQFF. The CDR3 coding sequence is TGTGCCAGCAGTTCACAGGGGGCCCACAATGAGCAGTTCTTC.

Only a few counts were recorded for this clone. This specimen includes other DNA sequences encoding the same CDR3. V usage is TRBV7-2 and J usage is TRBJ2-5; D gene ambiguous. V lost 1 base, J lost 4 bases, and 7 bases lay in between. Germline V CDR1 and CDR2: SGHTA, FQGNSA. The CDR3 has 13 residues. CDR3 bases: TGTGCCAGCAGCTTAGTGGGCTCAGAGACCCAGTACTTC. Its translation is CASSLVGSETQYF.

The chain has TRBV25-1 and TRBJ2-7; 7 nucleotides line up with TRBD2. This CDR3 comprises 17 residues. CDR1 MGHDK and CDR2 SYGVNS come from the germline V gene. With 2 bases clipped from V and 2 bases from J, the junction kept 12 bases outside the gene matches. The CDR3: CASSERVAGDHPYEQYF. The CDR3 DNA follows: TGTGCCAGCAGTGAACGGGTAGCGGGTGACCACCCCTACGAGCAGTACTTC.

The genes are TRBV2 and TRBJ2-7; D is possibly TRBD1 or TRBD2 (5 bases each). Trimming pared 3 bases from V and 6 bases from J, leaving 15 bases between. Germline CDR1 and CDR2: SNHLY and FYNNEI. This CDR3 has 14 amino acids. The CDR3 nucleotides are TGTGCCAGCAGTGACCATGGGACCCCGAGCGAGCAGTACTTC. Its protein is CASSDHGTPSEQYF. Full variable domain (outside the CDR3, taken from reference TRBV2 and TRBJ2-7): EPEVTQTPSHQVTQMGQEVILRCVPISNHLYFYWYRQILGQKVEFLVSFYNNEISEKSEIFDDQFSVERPDGSNFTLKIRSTKLEDSAMYFCASSDHGTPSEQYFGPGTRLTVT.

The chain links TRBV6-5 to TRBJ1-1, with D uncertain. CDR3 length: 14 residues. Germline CDR1 MNHEY, CDR2 SVGAGI. Trimming left V 3 bases short and J 3 bases short, with 11 bases between. The CDR3 reads CASSYNRADTEAFF. CDR3 DNA sequence: TGTGCCAGCAGTTATAATCGGGCAGACACTGAAGCTTTCTTT.

This chain connects TRBV9 to TRBJ2-5; D perhaps matches TRBD2 (6 bases). The CDR3 contains 14 residues. V gave up 1 base and J gave up 1 base, with 8 bases separating them. The germline V gene encodes CDR1 SGDLS and CDR2 YYNGEE. The CDR3 DNA reads as TGTGCCAGCAGCGTATCCGGGGGCCAAGAGACCCAGTACTTC. Amino acids: CASSVSGGQETQYF.

J is TRBJ2-5 and V is TRBV19; 7 nucleotides align to TRBD2. The germline V gene has CDR1 LNHDA and CDR2 SQIVND (reference sequence). The ends lost 7 bases at V and 2 bases at J; junction bases unmatched: 7. The CDR3 sequence is 14 residues long. CDR3 coding DNA: TGTGCCAGTAATTTGGGGACTACTCAAGAGACCCAGTACTTC. As protein: CASNLGTTQETQYF.

The chain has TRBV19 and TRBJ1-1; TRBD1 is a possible D gene (5 bases). CDR3 length equals 14 residues. Trimming took off 3 bases at V and 3 bases at J, with 11 bases between the two ends. Germline lookup yields CDR1 LNHDA and CDR2 SQIVND (reference sequence). As DNA, the CDR3 is TGTGCCAGTAGTATCTCCAGGGTAGACACTGAAGCTTTCTTT. Amino acids: CASSISRVDTEAFF. Using reference TRBV19 and TRBJ1-1 for the parts outside the CDR3, the full variable domain is DGGITQSPKYLFRKEGQNVTLSCEQNLNHDAMYWYRQDPGQGLRLIYYSQIVNDFQKGDIAEGYSVSREKKESFPLTVTSAQKNPTAFYLCASSISRVDTEAFFGQGTRLTVV.

This chain links TRBV6-1 with TRBJ2-1, with 7 bases lining up with TRBD2. Germline assignment: CDR1 MNHNS and CDR2 SASEGT. The CDR3 covers 14 residues. Trimming at V came to 8 bases and at J to 2 bases, leaving 6 bases not matched to a gene. This chain's CDR3 is CASRGGGAYNEQFF. The DNA for the CDR3 is TGTGCCAGCCGGGGCGGGGGAGCCTACAATGAGCAGTTCTTC.

The CDR3 loop reads CAWRRGQTPNYGYTF. The CDR3, as DNA: TGTGCCTGGAGGAGGGGGCAGACCCCTAACTATGGCTACACCTTC. This chain joins TRBV30 and TRBJ1-2; TRBD1 matches at 7 bases. Trimming cost V 3 bases and J 0 bases; bases outside gene matches: 7. Germline V CDR1 and CDR2: GTSNPN, SVGIG (reference sequence). This CDR3 is 15 amino acids long.

The chain combines TRBV12-3 or TRBV12-4 with TRBJ2-7; 9 nucleotides align to TRBD1. The CDR3 loop spans 10 amino acids. J lost 9 bases, V lost 8 bases, and 2 bases had no gene match. CDR3 loop: CASGGQGQYF. CDR3 nucleotide sequence: TGTGCCAGCGGGGGACAGGGGCAGTACTTC.

The chain recombines TRBV27 with TRBJ1-3; D is possibly TRBD1 (5 bases). The V end lost 0 bases, the J end lost 4 bases, and 19 bases lay between the germline ends. CDR3 length: 18 amino acids. Per germline, CDR1 MNHEY and CDR2 SMNVEV (reference sequence). The CDR3 loop is CASSLSGEEGTDGNTIYF. CDR3 sequence (DNA): TGTGCCAGCAGTTTATCCGGGGAAGAAGGGACGGACGGAAACACCATATATTTT.

The rearrangement links TRBV2 to TRBJ1-6, with TRBD1 matching 9 bases. CDR1 SNHLY and CDR2 FYNNEI come from the germline V gene. The trim removed 4 bases at V and 10 bases at J, leaving 8 bases unmatched. The CDR3 spans 15 residues. Here the CDR3 reads CASSAMTGGESPLHF. In DNA form, the CDR3 reads TGTGCCAGCAGTGCCATGACAGGGGGGGAATCACCCCTCCACTTT. The full variable domain, rest sourced from reference TRBV2 and TRBJ1-6, is EPEVTQTPSHQVTQMGQEVILRCVPISNHLYFYWYRQILGQKVEFLVSFYNNEISEKSEIFDDQFSVERPDGSNFTLKIRSTKLEDSAMYFCASSAMTGGESPLHFGNGTRLTVT.

The chain joins TRBV3-1 (or the pseudogene TRBV3-2) to TRBJ2-4, with a weak D call TRBD1 (5 bases). V lost 1 base, J lost 2 bases, and 12 bases lay in between. Germline CDR1 is LGHDT and CDR2 is YNNKEL (reference sequence). The CDR3 is 16 amino acids. Here the CDR3 DNA reads TGTGCCAGCAGCCAAGCCTGCAGGGTTCCCAAAAACATTCAGTACTTC. Translated: CASSQACRVPKNIQYF.

The CDR3 bases are TGTGCCAGCAGTTTCGGCGGAAGCGGGAGATACTACGAGCAGTACTTC. It yields the protein CASSFGGSGRYYEQYF. The chain has TRBV28 and TRBJ2-7; 8 bases are a match to TRBD2. The junction had 10 bases not matched to a gene; V was cut back by 3 bases and J by 3 bases. Germline CDR1 is MDHEN and CDR2 is SYDVKM. The CDR3 spans 16 residues.

The V call is TRBV5-5, the J call TRBJ1-6, with a possible D match to TRBD1 (5 bases). V lost 0 bases, J lost 9 bases, and 16 bases lay in between. This CDR3 contains 16 residues. Germline-derived CDR1 and CDR2 are SGHKS and YYEKEE (reference sequence). The CDR3 sequence is CASSLDWTHEASPLHF. In nucleotides, the CDR3 is TGTGCCAGCAGCTTGGACTGGACACATGAAGCTTCACCCCTCCACTTT.

The chain carries TRBV14 and TRBJ1-3, with 8 positions matching TRBD1. V lost 8 bases and J lost 0; bases outside the gene matches: 12. The germline gives CDR1 SGHDN, CDR2 FVKESK. The CDR3 totals 17 residues. The CDR3 DNA reads as TGTGCCAGCCGGGGGGACAGGTCTTTTTGCTCTGGAAACACCATATATTTT. Translated, it gives CASRGDRSFCSGNTIYF. Together with reference TRBV14 and TRBJ1-3, the CDR3 gives the full variable domain: EAGVTQFPSHSVIEKGQTVTLRCDPISGHDNLYWYRRVMGKEIKFLLHFVKESKQDESGMPNNRFLAERTGGTYSTLKVQPAELEDSGVYFCASRGDRSFCSGNTIYFGEGSWLTVV.

The gene calls are TRBV5-4 and TRBJ2-3; D is perhaps TRBD1 (5 bases). CDR3 length: 16 residues. Looked up from germline, CDR1 is SGHNT and CDR2 is YYREEE (reference sequence). With 0 bases removed from V and 3 bases from J, the gap between germline ends came to 14 bases. The CDR3 sequence is CASSLGTSRGTDTQYF. The CDR3 region has the DNA TGTGCCAGCAGCTTGGGCACTTCTAGGGGTACAGATACGCAGTATTTT.

DNA of the CDR3: TGTGCCAGCAGCTTGGAAGAAGGCAGGGCCTACGAGCAGTACTTC. Protein product: CASSLEEGRAYEQYF. The genes are TRBV5-4 and TRBJ2-7; tentatively, D is TRBD1 (5 bases). Germline CDR1 and CDR2: SGHNT and YYREEE (reference sequence). The V and J ends lost 0 bases and 2 bases respectively, with 12 bases between them. The CDR3 sequence is 15 residues long. Full variable domain (rest looked up from reference TRBV5-4 and TRBJ2-7): ETGVTQSPTHLIKTRGQQVTLRCSSQSGHNTVSWYQQALGQGPQFIFQYYREEENGRGNFPPRFSGLQFPNYSSELNVNALELDDSALYLCASSLEEGRAYEQYFGPGTRLTVT.